Detailed here is one TCR beta chain. There are 19 residues in the CDR3. The ends were cut back, 0 bases at V and 0 bases at J, with 18 bases in the middle. This sample was taken from a study of T cell responses to AZD1222 COVID-19 vaccine. Here immunoSEQ multiplex PCR was the method, and the copy in TCRdb shows in-frame clones only, minus some. The table shows 150,000 to 200,000 clones, with roughly 94% occurring only once. The gene calls are TRBV23-1 and TRBJ1-5; TRBD1 is a possible D gene (5 bases). TRBV23-1 is flagged as an ORF with uncertain function. The TCR comes from an adult who received the AZD1222 COVID-19 vaccine. The material was peripheral blood, obtained 28 days after the second AZD1222 dose. The CDR3 reads CASSQSPVVVGRSNQPQHF. As DNA, the CDR3 is TGCGCCAGCAGTCAATCGCCGGTGGTGGTGGGGCGTAGCAATCAGCCCCAGCATTTT.